This T cell receptor beta chain is from a study of tumor-infiltrating lymphocytes in primary liver carcinoma. Total RNA (approximately 0.5 ug) served as template for TCR beta cDNA synthesis primed by a constant-region primer. Library construction for TCR beta comprised three nested multiplex PCR rounds performed with slightly modified ARM-PCR. The first two PCR rounds used TRBV1-TRBV30 forward primers with a C-beta reverse primer, roughly 11 cycles each. TCRdb used MiXCR to reprocess the multiplex PCR reads, holding one entry per CDR3 protein. Of tens of thousands of distinct CDR3 sequences listed, 71% were seen once; the top ten hold around 30%. The V end lost 4 bases, the J end lost 1 base, and 13 bases lay between the germline ends. CDR1 LGHNT and CDR2 FRNRAP come from the germline V gene. The CDR3 is made up of 15 amino acids. Many counts were recorded for this clonotype. Unsorted bulk tissue of about 20-32 mg yielded co-extracted RNA and DNA. Chronic HBV infection, which was untreated, was present in the patients.

The clonotype originates from a man aged 35-49 years with primary liver carcinoma and hepatitis B virus infection. The material sequenced was liver tumor tissue from sampling region 5. The subset here: tumor region T5, tumor centre. The chain employs TRBV12-5 and TRBJ1-1; perhaps TRBD1 as D (6 bases). The CDR3: CASGSTGHQNTEAFF. CDR3 DNA: TGTGCTAGTGGTTCCACGGGACACCAGAACACTGAAGCTTTCTTT.